A selection of T cell receptor beta chains follows, all from one sample in a study of shared clonotypes between healthy human individuals. The assay was immunoSEQ multiplex PCR, and TCRdb's table has in-frame clones only and misses some. The table has about a million clones, 70% to 80% seen once. Sequenced: memory CD4+ T cells sorted from blood. The receptors come from a man between 18 and 29 years old in good health. CDR3s include the opening cysteine and the closing phenylalanine or tryptophan. The D gene is left open where the match is weak.

j_gene: TRBJ2-1; d_gene: -; v_gene: TRBV11-3; CDR3aa: CASSLGQIYNEQFF
j_gene: TRBJ2-5; d_gene: TRBD2; v_gene: TRBV29-1; CDR3aa: CSVEEVAGGGTQYF
j_gene: TRBJ1-1; d_gene: -; v_gene: TRBV9; CDR3aa: CASSVASGTEAFF
j_gene: TRBJ2-7; d_gene: TRBD1; v_gene: TRBV27; CDR3aa: CASSSPGQGKGQYF
j_gene: TRBJ1-1; d_gene: -; v_gene: TRBV9; CDR3aa: CASSVAAANTEAFF
j_gene: TRBJ1-4; d_gene: TRBD1; v_gene: TRBV7-9; CDR3aa: CASSLGQGPNEKLFF
j_gene: TRBJ1-3; d_gene: -; v_gene: TRBV7-2; CDR3aa: CASSLVRGDTIYF
j_gene: TRBJ1-1; d_gene: -; v_gene: TRBV18; CDR3aa: CATKLQGYTEAFF
j_gene: TRBJ2-7; d_gene: TRBD1; v_gene: TRBV5-1; CDR3aa: CASSLIGTGVGEQYF
j_gene: TRBJ2-1; d_gene: TRBD2; v_gene: TRBV2; CDR3aa: CASRRTSGGGYNEQFF
j_gene: TRBJ1-5; d_gene: TRBD1; v_gene: TRBV28; CDR3aa: CASSTRQGQQPQHF
j_gene: TRBJ2-1; d_gene: -; v_gene: TRBV28; CDR3aa: CASIPGTWDTEQFF
j_gene: TRBJ1-5; d_gene: TRBD1; v_gene: TRBV10-1; CDR3aa: CASSQGQGYQPQHF
j_gene: TRBJ2-3; d_gene: TRBD2; v_gene: TRBV10-2; CDR3aa: CASRGLATDTQYF
j_gene: TRBJ2-2; d_gene: TRBD2; v_gene: TRBV7-2; CDR3aa: CASSLLAGVDTGELFF
j_gene: TRBJ2-1; d_gene: -; v_gene: TRBV27; CDR3aa: CASSPPLGTGGGTSYNEQFF
j_gene: TRBJ1-2; d_gene: -; v_gene: TRBV30; CDR3aa: CAWRLQGSANYGYTF
j_gene: TRBJ1-2; d_gene: -; v_gene: TRBV30; CDR3aa: CAWSVMFEGGGYTF
j_gene: TRBJ1-2; d_gene: -; v_gene: TRBV30; CDR3aa: CAWSGKTYGYTF
j_gene: TRBJ1-1; d_gene: TRBD1; v_gene: TRBV30; CDR3aa: CAWSVRQGLEAFF
j_gene: TRBJ2-3; d_gene: -; v_gene: TRBV11-2; CDR3aa: CASSFSGSSTDTQYF
j_gene: TRBJ2-5; d_gene: -; v_gene: TRBV6-1; CDR3aa: CASRPNQGFLETQYF
j_gene: TRBJ1-4; d_gene: TRBD1; v_gene: TRBV18; CDR3aa: CASSPGQREKLFF
j_gene: TRBJ2-7; d_gene: -; v_gene: TRBV5-1; CDR3aa: CASSPDRGPLYEQYF
j_gene: TRBJ1-3; d_gene: TRBD1; v_gene: TRBV19; CDR3aa: CASWDRGKRDTIYF
j_gene: TRBJ2-5; d_gene: TRBD1; v_gene: TRBV7-2; CDR3aa: CASSSRQGQETQYF
j_gene: TRBJ1-2; d_gene: TRBD1; v_gene: TRBV6-5; CDR3aa: CASSPGTGIYGYTF
j_gene: TRBJ1-1; d_gene: -; v_gene: TRBV6-5; CDR3aa: CASRQTGLSTEAFF
j_gene: TRBJ2-1; d_gene: -; v_gene: TRBV5-4; CDR3aa: CASSSGTLDRIGEQFF
j_gene: TRBJ1-5; d_gene: -; v_gene: TRBV10-3; CDR3aa: CAISDGAQPQHF
j_gene: TRBJ2-7; d_gene: -; v_gene: TRBV6-6; CDR3aa: CASSRSSYEQYF
j_gene: TRBJ2-2; d_gene: -; v_gene: TRBV27; CDR3aa: CASGPWNTGELFF
j_gene: TRBJ1-6; d_gene: -; v_gene: TRBV6-5; CDR3aa: CASSRQSSYNSPLHF
j_gene: TRBJ2-2; d_gene: TRBD1; v_gene: TRBV5-4; CDR3aa: CASSWAGGSGELFF
j_gene: TRBJ1-2; d_gene: -; v_gene: TRBV6-6; CDR3aa: CASRDPGREGYGYTF
j_gene: TRBJ2-7; d_gene: -; v_gene: TRBV21-1; CDR3aa: CASSTGDRGFPPNF
j_gene: TRBJ1-2; d_gene: -; v_gene: TRBV20-1; CDR3aa: CSARDPNGYTF
j_gene: TRBJ1-2; d_gene: -; v_gene: TRBV5-1; CDR3aa: CASSSGRDYGYTF
j_gene: TRBJ2-2; d_gene: -; v_gene: TRBV30; CDR3aa: CAWSGRGTNTGELFF
j_gene: TRBJ2-3; d_gene: TRBD2; v_gene: TRBV30; CDR3aa: CAWSVSSGRTDTQYF
j_gene: TRBJ2-3; d_gene: -; v_gene: TRBV19; CDR3aa: CASSSRLEPTQYF
j_gene: TRBJ2-1; d_gene: -; v_gene: TRBV6-1; CDR3aa: CASSPRTGNEQFF
j_gene: TRBJ2-1; d_gene: TRBD1; v_gene: TRBV5-1; CDR3aa: CASSLAAGGGNNEQFF
j_gene: TRBJ2-3; d_gene: TRBD2; v_gene: TRBV19; CDR3aa: CASSRRTSGTDTQYF
j_gene: TRBJ2-1; d_gene: -; v_gene: TRBV19; CDR3aa: CASSPYGLGGLDEQFF
j_gene: TRBJ1-2; d_gene: -; v_gene: TRBV11-2; CDR3aa: CASSLDLNRPNYGYTF
j_gene: TRBJ2-5; d_gene: -; v_gene: TRBV18; CDR3aa: CASSGGTAQETQYF
j_gene: TRBJ1-1; d_gene: -; v_gene: TRBV5-1; CDR3aa: CASSGTGEAFF
j_gene: TRBJ1-6; d_gene: -; v_gene: TRBV2; CDR3aa: CASRGTQGRSPLHF
j_gene: TRBJ2-1; d_gene: -; v_gene: TRBV11-2; CDR3aa: CASSYITGGTHNEQFF
j_gene: TRBJ2-7; d_gene: -; v_gene: TRBV2; CDR3aa: CASSQGYEQYF
j_gene: TRBJ2-2; d_gene: TRBD1; v_gene: TRBV11-2; CDR3aa: CASSLRQGDTGELFF
j_gene: TRBJ2-5; d_gene: TRBD2; v_gene: TRBV7-2; CDR3aa: CASSLLAGGWETQYF
j_gene: TRBJ1-3; d_gene: TRBD1; v_gene: TRBV5-1; CDR3aa: CASSSTTGGGNTIYF
j_gene: TRBJ2-1; d_gene: -; v_gene: TRBV2; CDR3aa: CASSEEQGAYNEQFF
j_gene: TRBJ1-1; d_gene: -; v_gene: TRBV6-5; CDR3aa: CASTKGPGVTEAFF
j_gene: TRBJ1-2; d_gene: -; v_gene: TRBV6-5; CDR3aa: CASSYSYLGTIYGYTF
j_gene: TRBJ2-7; d_gene: TRBD1; v_gene: TRBV28; CDR3aa: CASQTGTVSYEQYF
j_gene: TRBJ2-3; d_gene: -; v_gene: TRBV10-1; CDR3aa: CAPDRTVFCTDTQYF
j_gene: TRBJ1-2; d_gene: TRBD1; v_gene: TRBV7-2; CDR3aa: CASSLPQGAYGYTF